Listed here is a single T cell receptor (beta chain). Its antigen is currently unknown. There are 16 residues in the CDR3. With 1 base clipped from V and 2 bases from J, the junction kept 5 bases outside the gene matches. CDR1 is SGHDN and CDR2 is FVKESK in the germline V gene. Sequencing used immunoSEQ multiplex PCR; TCRdb keeps in-frame clones, though not all of them. The sample includes some 140,000 clones, 85% to 90% seen only once; the top ten take roughly 5%. The sample comes from a study of T cell responses to AZD1222 COVID-19 vaccine. Study-level findings and limits: Nearly half of spike-specific TCRs reportedly target unmutated variant regions. Clonal diversity may have been underestimated, and the donors were mostly white British, with more females than males. Spike-specific TCRs gained breadth and depth after people received two AZD1222 doses. Spike was spanned by vaccine-associated CD4 TCRs, with dominance at 160-218 and 743-854.

V gene TRBV14 combines with J gene TRBJ2-3; 8 nucleotides match TRBD1. The TCR comes from an adult in good health. This material consisted of peripheral blood, taken on day 0 of MenACWY control vaccination. CDR3 region: CASSQVRDRYTDTQYF. The CDR3 DNA is TGTGCCAGCAGCCAAGTCCGGGACAGGTACACAGATACGCAGTATTTT.